Sequencing of this T cell receptor (beta chain) was carried out in a study of blood T cell repertoires in COVID-19. Study as a whole: From the United States, Italy and Spain came samples of acute and convalescent COVID-19. The analysed material was cDNA or gDNA that came from T cells, B-cell-depleted T cells, or PBMCs.

Per the authors' pipeline: By means of reference gene primer amplification, nucleated cell counts were estimated. Sequencing was performed with immunoSEQ multiplex PCR; in TCRdb, only in-frame clones are kept and a portion is missing. For V, J and clone size, that table is used; D and trimming come from the DNA. The table records a few hundred thousand clones, about 90% of them present only once. This CDR3 is built from 11 residues. Germline V gene lookup returns CDR1 GTSNPN and CDR2 SVGIG (reference sequence). V was cut by 3 bases and J by 10 bases, with 12 bases left in between. This clone was seen a handful of times.

The clonotype originates from a woman in her seventies with COVID-19, enrolled during active disease. Sequenced: peripheral blood. The chain joins TRBV30 to TRBJ1-1; possible D gene TRBD1, 5 bases. CDR3 amino acids: CAWRGGVVAFF. The CDR3 nucleotides read TGTGCCTGGAGGGGGGGTGTGGTAGCTTTCTTT.